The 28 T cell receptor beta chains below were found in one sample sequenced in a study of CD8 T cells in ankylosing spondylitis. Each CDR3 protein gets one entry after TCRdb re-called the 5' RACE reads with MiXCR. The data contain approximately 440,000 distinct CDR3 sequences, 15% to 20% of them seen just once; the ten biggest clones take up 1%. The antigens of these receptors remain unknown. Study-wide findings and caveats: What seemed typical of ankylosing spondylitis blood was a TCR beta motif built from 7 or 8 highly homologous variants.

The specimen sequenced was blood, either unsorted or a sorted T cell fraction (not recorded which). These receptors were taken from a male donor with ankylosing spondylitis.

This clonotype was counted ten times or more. The CDR3 region is CATSGREDSYNEQFF. CDR3 nucleotides: TGTGCCACCAGTGGACGGGAGGACTCCTACAATGAGCAGTTCTTC. The chain couples TRBV24-1 to TRBJ2-1; 7 nucleotides line up with TRBD2. V shed 5 bases and J 0 bases; nucleotides not matched to a gene: 3. The germline V gene has CDR1 KGHDR and CDR2 SFDVKD. This CDR3 is 15 amino acids long.

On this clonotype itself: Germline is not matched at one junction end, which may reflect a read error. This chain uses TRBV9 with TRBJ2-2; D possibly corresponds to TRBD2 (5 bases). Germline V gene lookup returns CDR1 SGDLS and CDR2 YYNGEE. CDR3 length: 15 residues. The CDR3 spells CASRVVEGVNGELFF. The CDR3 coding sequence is TGTGCCAGCAGGGTAGTTGAGGGTGTTAACGGGGAGCTGTTTTTT.

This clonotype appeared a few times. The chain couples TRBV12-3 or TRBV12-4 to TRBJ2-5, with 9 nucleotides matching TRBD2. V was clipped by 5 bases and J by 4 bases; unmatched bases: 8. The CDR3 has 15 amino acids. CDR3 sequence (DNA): TGTGCCAGCAGTAGCGGGGGGTTGATTGGAGAGACCCAGTACTTC. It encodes CASSSGGLIGETQYF.

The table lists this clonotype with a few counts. As DNA, the CDR3 is TGTGCCAGCAGGAAGGGGCAGGGGACAACCTACGAGCAGTACTTC. Protein product: CASRKGQGTTYEQYF. The rearrangement joins TRBV27 to TRBJ2-7, with D perhaps matching TRBD1 (6 bases). The germline gives CDR1 MNHEY, CDR2 SMNVEV (reference sequence). V lost 6 bases and J lost 2, with 17 bases in between. CDR3 size: 15 residues.

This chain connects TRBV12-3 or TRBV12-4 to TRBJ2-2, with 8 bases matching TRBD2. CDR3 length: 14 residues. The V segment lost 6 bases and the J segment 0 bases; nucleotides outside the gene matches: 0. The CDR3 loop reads CASRGLANTGELFF. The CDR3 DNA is TGTGCCAGCAGGGGACTAGCGAACACCGGGGAGCTGTTTTTT.

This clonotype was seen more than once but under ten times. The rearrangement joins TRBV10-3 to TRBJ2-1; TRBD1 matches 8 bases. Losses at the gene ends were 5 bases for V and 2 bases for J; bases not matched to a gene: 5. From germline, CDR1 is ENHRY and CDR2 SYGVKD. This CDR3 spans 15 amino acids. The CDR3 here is CAISREQGAYNEQFF. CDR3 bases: TGTGCCATCAGTAGAGAACAGGGGGCCTACAATGAGCAGTTCTTC.

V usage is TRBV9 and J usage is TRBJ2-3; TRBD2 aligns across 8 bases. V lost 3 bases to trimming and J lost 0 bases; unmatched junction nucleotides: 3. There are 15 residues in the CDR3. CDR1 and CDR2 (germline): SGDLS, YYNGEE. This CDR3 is CASSGLAQSTDTQYF. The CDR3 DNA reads TGTGCCAGCAGCGGACTAGCGCAGAGCACAGATACGCAGTATTTT. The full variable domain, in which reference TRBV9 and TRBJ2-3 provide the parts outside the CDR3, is DSGVTQTPKHLITATGQRVTLRCSPRSGDLSVYWYQQSLDQGLQFLIQYYNGEERAKGNILERFSAQQFPDLHSELNLSSLELGDSALYFCASSGLAQSTDTQYFGPGTRLTVL.

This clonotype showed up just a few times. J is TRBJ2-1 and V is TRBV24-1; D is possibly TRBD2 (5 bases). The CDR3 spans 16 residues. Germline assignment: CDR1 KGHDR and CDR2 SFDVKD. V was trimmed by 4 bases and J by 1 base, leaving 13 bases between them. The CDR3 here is CATSDLSGPSYNEQFF. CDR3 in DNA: TGTGCCACCAGTGACCTCAGCGGACCGTCCTACAATGAGCAGTTCTTC.

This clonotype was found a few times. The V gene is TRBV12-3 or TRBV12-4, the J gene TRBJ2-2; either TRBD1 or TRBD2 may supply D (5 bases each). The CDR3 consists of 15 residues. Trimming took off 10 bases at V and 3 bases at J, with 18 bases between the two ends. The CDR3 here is CATRPEVGDTGELFF. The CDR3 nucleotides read TGTGCCACCCGGCCTGAAGTGGGGGACACCGGGGAGCTGTTTTTT.

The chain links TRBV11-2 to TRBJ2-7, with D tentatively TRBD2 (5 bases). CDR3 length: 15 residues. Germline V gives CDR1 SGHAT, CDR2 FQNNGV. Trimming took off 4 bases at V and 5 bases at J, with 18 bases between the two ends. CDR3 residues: CASSSLSGKGDEQYF. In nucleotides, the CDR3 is TGTGCCAGCAGCTCCCTGTCGGGAAAGGGCGACGAGCAGTACTTC. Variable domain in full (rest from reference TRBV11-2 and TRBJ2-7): EAGVAQSPRYKIIEKRQSVAFWCNPISGHATLYWYQQILGQGPKLLIQFQNNGVVDDSQLPKDRFSAERLKGVDSTLKIQPAKLEDSAVYLCASSSLSGKGDEQYFGPGTRLTVT.

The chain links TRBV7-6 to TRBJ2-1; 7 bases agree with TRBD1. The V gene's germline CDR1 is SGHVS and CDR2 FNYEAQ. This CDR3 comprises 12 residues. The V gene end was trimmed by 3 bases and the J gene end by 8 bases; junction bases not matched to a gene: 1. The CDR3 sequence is CASSFQGDEQFF. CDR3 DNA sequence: TGTGCCAGCAGCTTCCAGGGGGATGAGCAGTTCTTC.

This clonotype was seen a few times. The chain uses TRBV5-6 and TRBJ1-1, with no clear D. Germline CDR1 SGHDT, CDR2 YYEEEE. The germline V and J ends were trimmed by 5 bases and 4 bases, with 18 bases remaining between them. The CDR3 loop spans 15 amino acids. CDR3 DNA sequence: TGTGCCAGCAGTATGGACGTGGGATTGGGCACTGAAGCTTTCTTT. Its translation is CASSMDVGLGTEAFF.

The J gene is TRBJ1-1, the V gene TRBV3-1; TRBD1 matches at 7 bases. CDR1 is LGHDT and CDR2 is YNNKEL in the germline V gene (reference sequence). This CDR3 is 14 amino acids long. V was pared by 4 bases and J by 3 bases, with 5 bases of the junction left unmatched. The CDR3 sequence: CASSLLTGDTEAFF. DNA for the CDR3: TGTGCCAGCAGCCTACTCACAGGGGACACTGAAGCTTTCTTT.

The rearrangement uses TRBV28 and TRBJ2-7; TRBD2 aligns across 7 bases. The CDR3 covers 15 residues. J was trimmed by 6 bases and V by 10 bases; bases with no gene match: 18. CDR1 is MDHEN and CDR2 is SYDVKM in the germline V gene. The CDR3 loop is CATRTATNTGGEQYF. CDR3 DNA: TGTGCCACCCGCACAGCGACCAATACGGGGGGCGAGCAGTACTTC.

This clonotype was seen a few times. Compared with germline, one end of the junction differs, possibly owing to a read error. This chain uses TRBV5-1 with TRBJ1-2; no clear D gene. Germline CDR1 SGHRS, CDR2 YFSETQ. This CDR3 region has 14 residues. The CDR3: CASSLEGANYGYTF. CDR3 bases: TGTGCCAGCAGCTTGGAGGGTGCTAACTATGGCTACACCTTC. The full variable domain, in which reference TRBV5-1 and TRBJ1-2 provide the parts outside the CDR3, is KAGVTQTPRYLIKTRGQQVTLSCSPISGHRSVSWYQQTPGQGLQFLFEYFSETQRNKGNFPGRFSGRQFSNSRSEMNVSTLELGDSALYLCASSLEGANYGYTFGSGTRLTVV.

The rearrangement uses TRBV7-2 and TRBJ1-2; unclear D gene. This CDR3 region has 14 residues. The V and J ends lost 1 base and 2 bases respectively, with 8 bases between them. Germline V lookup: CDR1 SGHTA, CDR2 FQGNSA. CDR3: CASSLDTANYGYTF. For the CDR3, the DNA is TGTGCCAGCAGCTTAGATACGGCGAACTATGGCTACACCTTC.

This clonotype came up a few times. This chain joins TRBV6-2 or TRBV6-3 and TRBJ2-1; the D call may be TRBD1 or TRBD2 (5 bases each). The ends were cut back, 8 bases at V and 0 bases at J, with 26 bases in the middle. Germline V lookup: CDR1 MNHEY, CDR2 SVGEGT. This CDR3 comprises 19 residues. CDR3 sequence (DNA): TGTGCCAGCTGTTTTACCCCCGGGACGTCGAAAAGCTCCTACAATGAGCAGTTCTTC. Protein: CASCFTPGTSKSSYNEQFF.

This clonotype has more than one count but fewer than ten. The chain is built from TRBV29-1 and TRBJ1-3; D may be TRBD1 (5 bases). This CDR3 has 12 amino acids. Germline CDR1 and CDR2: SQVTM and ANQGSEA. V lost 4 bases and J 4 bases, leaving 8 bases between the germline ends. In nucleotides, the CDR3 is TGCAGCGTTGGGGGCAGCGGAAACACCATATATTTT. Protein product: CSVGGSGNTIYF. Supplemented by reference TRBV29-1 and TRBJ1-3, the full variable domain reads SAVISQKPSRDICQRGTSLTIQCQVDSQVTMMFWYRQQPGQSLTLIATANQGSEATYESGFVIDKFPISRPNLTFSTLTVSNMSPEDSSIYLCSVGGSGNTIYFGEGSWLTVV.

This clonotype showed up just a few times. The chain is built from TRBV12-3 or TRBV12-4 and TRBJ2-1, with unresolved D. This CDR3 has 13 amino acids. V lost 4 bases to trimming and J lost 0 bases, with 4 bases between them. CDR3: CASSSPSYNEQFF. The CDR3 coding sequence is TGTGCCAGCAGTTCACCCTCCTACAATGAGCAGTTCTTC.

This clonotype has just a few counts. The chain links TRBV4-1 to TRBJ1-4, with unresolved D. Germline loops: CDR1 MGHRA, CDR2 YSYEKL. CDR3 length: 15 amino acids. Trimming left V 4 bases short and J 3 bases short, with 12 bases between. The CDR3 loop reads CASSPLGASNEKLFF. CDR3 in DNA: TGCGCCAGCAGCCCTCTTGGAGCGTCTAATGAAAAACTGTTTTTT.

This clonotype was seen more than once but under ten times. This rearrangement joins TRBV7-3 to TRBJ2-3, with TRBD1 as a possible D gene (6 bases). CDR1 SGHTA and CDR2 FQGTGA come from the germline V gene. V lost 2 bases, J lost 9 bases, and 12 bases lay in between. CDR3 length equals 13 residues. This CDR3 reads CASSLGTQGTQYF. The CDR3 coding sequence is TGTGCCAGCAGCTTAGGGACCCAGGGGACGCAGTATTTT.

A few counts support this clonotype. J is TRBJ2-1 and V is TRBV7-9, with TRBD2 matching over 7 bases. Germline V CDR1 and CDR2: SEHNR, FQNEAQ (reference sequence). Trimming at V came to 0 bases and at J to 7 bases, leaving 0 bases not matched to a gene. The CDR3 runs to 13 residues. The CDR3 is CASSLAGLNEQFF. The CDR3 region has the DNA TGTGCCAGCAGCTTAGCGGGACTAAATGAGCAGTTCTTC.

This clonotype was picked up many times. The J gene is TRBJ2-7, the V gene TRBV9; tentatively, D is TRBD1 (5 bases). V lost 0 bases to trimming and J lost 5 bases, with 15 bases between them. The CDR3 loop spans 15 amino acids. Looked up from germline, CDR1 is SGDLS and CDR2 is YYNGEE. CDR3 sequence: CASSVEGQGRNEQYF. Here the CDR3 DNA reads TGTGCCAGCAGCGTAGAAGGTCAGGGCAGGAACGAGCAGTACTTC.

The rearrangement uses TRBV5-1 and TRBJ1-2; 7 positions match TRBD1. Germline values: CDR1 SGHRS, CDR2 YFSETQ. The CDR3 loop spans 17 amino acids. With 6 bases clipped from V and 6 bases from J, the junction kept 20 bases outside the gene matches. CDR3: CASNRNGGTAPNDGYTF. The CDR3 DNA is TGCGCCAGCAACCGTAACGGGGGGACAGCTCCTAATGATGGCTACACCTTC.

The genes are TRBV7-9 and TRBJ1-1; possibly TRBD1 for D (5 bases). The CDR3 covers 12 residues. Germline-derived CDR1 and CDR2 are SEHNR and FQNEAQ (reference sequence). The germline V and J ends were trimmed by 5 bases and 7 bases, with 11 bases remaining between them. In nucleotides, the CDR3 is TGTGCCAGCAGCCGGGACGGGTATGAAGCTTTCTTT. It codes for CASSRDGYEAFF.

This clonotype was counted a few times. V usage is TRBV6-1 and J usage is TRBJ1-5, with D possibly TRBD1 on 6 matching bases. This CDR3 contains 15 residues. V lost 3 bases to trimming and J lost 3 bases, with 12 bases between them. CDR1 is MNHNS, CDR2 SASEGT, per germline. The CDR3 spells CASSDSRGANQPQHF. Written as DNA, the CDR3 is TGTGCCAGCAGTGATAGCAGGGGCGCCAATCAGCCCCAGCATTTT.

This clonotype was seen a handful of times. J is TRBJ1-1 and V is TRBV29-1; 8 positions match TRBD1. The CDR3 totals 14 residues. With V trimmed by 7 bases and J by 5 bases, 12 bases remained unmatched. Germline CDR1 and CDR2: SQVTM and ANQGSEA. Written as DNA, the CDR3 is TGCAGCGCCCTTAAATCAGGGGGCTTGACTGAAGCTTTCTTT. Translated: CSALKSGGLTEAFF. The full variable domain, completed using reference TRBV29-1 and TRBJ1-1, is SAVISQKPSRDICQRGTSLTIQCQVDSQVTMMFWYRQQPGQSLTLIATANQGSEATYESGFVIDKFPISRPNLTFSTLTVSNMSPEDSSIYLCSALKSGGLTEAFFGQGTRLTVV.

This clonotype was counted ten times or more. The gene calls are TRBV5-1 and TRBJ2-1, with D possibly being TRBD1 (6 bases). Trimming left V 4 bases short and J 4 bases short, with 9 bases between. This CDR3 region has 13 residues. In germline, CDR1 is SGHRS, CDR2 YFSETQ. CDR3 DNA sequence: TGCGCCAGCAGCGAGGGGACATACAATGAGCAGTTCTTC. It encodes CASSEGTYNEQFF.